These T cell receptor beta chains were read from a single sample in a study of response to subunit inactivated influenza vaccine. In TCRdb, the RT-PCR reads were re-called with MiXCR into one record per CDR3 protein. This table has about 520,000 distinct CDR3 sequences, approximately 24% appearing once. Sequences were derived from CD4+ T cells sorted from PBMCs, sampled about 5 days after vaccination. Receptors were obtained from a man over 45 who received an inactivated influenza vaccine. The CDR3 runs from the conserved cysteine through the conserved F or W. A D gene is named only where the DNA matches it firmly. Only part of the rows carry a size: once, few, many, or a class if the clone is expanded.

v_gene: TRBV12-3/TRBV12-4; d_gene: -; abundance: -; j_gene: TRBJ1-5; CDR3nt: TGTGCCAGCAGTTTAACTGGACGGCTAAGGAGGCCCCAGCATTTT; CDR3aa: CASSLTGRLRRPQHF
v_gene: TRBV12-3/TRBV12-4; d_gene: TRBD1; abundance: few; j_gene: TRBJ1-5; CDR3nt: TGTGCCAGCACCCCCGGGACAGGGGGCCAGCCCCAGCATTTT; CDR3aa: CASTPGTGGQPQHF
v_gene: TRBV12-3/TRBV12-4; d_gene: -; abundance: -; j_gene: TRBJ2-2; CDR3nt: TGTGCCAGCAGCTCGGGCGCCGGGGAGCTGTTTTTT; CDR3aa: CASSSGAGELFF
v_gene: TRBV6-2/TRBV6-3; d_gene: -; abundance: -; j_gene: TRBJ2-5; CDR3nt: TGTGCCAGCAGTTACTCGACACGTCCGAAGCAGTACTTC; CDR3aa: CASSYSTRPKQYF
v_gene: TRBV20-1; d_gene: TRBD2; abundance: -; j_gene: TRBJ2-2; CDR3nt: TGCAGTGCCGGGACTAGCGGGAGCGTTGGGGAGCTGTTTTTT; CDR3aa: CSAGTSGSVGELFF
v_gene: TRBV6-5; d_gene: TRBD1; abundance: -; j_gene: TRBJ2-7; CDR3nt: TGTGCCAGCAGTTACGACCAGGGGGCACTTGGCCCCTACGAGCAGTACTTC; CDR3aa: CASSYDQGALGPYEQYF
v_gene: TRBV12-3/TRBV12-4; d_gene: TRBD2; abundance: few; j_gene: TRBJ2-7; CDR3nt: TGTGCCAGCAGCCGGGGGGGGACCGTGTACGAGCAGTACTTC; CDR3aa: CASSRGGTVYEQYF
v_gene: TRBV28; d_gene: -; abundance: few; j_gene: TRBJ1-5; CDR3nt: TGTGCCAGCAGAGGGGGGTTAGGCAATCAGCCCCAGCATTTT; CDR3aa: CASRGGLGNQPQHF
v_gene: TRBV6-1; d_gene: TRBD1; abundance: -; j_gene: TRBJ2-7; CDR3nt: TGTGCCAGCAGTGCCCGGGACAGGGATAGGGAGCAGTACTTC; CDR3aa: CASSARDRDREQYF
v_gene: TRBV18; d_gene: -; abundance: -; j_gene: TRBJ1-1; CDR3nt: TGTGCCAGCTCACCGCGGCCAGGGGAAACTGAAGCTTTCTTT; CDR3aa: CASSPRPGETEAFF
v_gene: TRBV6-2/TRBV6-3; d_gene: -; abundance: few; j_gene: TRBJ2-7; CDR3nt: TGTGCCAGCAGTTATCACCTACAGAGCACCTACGAGCAGTACTTC; CDR3aa: CASSYHLQSTYEQYF
v_gene: TRBV20-1; d_gene: -; abundance: -; j_gene: TRBJ2-4; CDR3nt: TGCAGTGCTAGAGATCCAGGGGTAAACATTCAGTACTTC; CDR3aa: CSARDPGVNIQYF
v_gene: TRBV5-1; d_gene: TRBD1; abundance: -; j_gene: TRBJ2-3; CDR3nt: TGCGCCAGCAGCTCGCCGGGACAGGGGAATACGCAGTATTTT; CDR3aa: CASSSPGQGNTQYF
v_gene: TRBV5-1; d_gene: -; abundance: many; j_gene: TRBJ1-1; CDR3nt: TGCGCCAGCAGCTTTTATAGAATCGGACAGAGCAACACTGAAGCTTTCTTT; CDR3aa: CASSFYRIGQSNTEAFF
v_gene: TRBV5-6; d_gene: -; abundance: many; j_gene: TRBJ2-2; CDR3nt: TGTGCCAGCAGGATAGGGACGGCCGGGGAGCTGTTTTTT; CDR3aa: CASRIGTAGELFF
v_gene: TRBV12-3/TRBV12-4; d_gene: -; abundance: few; j_gene: TRBJ1-1; CDR3nt: TGTGCCAGCAGTTGGAGGCCGAACACTGAAGCTTTCTTT; CDR3aa: CASSWRPNTEAFF
v_gene: TRBV9; d_gene: -; abundance: few; j_gene: TRBJ1-3; CDR3nt: TGTGCCAGCAGCGTAGAACCAGGGTCATCGGGAAACACCATATATTTT; CDR3aa: CASSVEPGSSGNTIYF
v_gene: TRBV5-1; d_gene: TRBD1; abundance: few; j_gene: TRBJ1-6; CDR3nt: TGCGCCAGCAGCTTGACAGGGGGCGCGGATTCACCCCTCCACTTT; CDR3aa: CASSLTGGADSPLHF
v_gene: TRBV10-3; d_gene: TRBD1; abundance: -; j_gene: TRBJ1-5; CDR3nt: TGTGCCATCAGCCCGGGACAGGGGAACAATCAGCCCCAGCATTTT; CDR3aa: CAISPGQGNNQPQHF
v_gene: TRBV4-1; d_gene: TRBD1; abundance: -; j_gene: TRBJ2-7; CDR3nt: TGCGCCAGCAGCCAGGGACAGGGGGTCGGTTACGAGCAGTACTTC; CDR3aa: CASSQGQGVGYEQYF
v_gene: TRBV5-1; d_gene: -; abundance: -; j_gene: TRBJ2-7; CDR3nt: TGCGCCAGCAGCTTGGAAAGCCTAGCAAGGGAGCAGTACTTC; CDR3aa: CASSLESLAREQYF
v_gene: TRBV5-5; d_gene: -; abundance: -; j_gene: TRBJ2-1; CDR3nt: TGTGCCAGCAGCAGTGGGGGGCTGTGGATTGATGAGCAGTTCTTC; CDR3aa: CASSSGGLWIDEQFF
v_gene: TRBV5-6; d_gene: TRBD1; abundance: once; j_gene: TRBJ1-4; CDR3nt: TGTGCCAGCAGTCCAAACAGGGGGCGCGGGAATGAAAAACTGTTTTTT; CDR3aa: CASSPNRGRGNEKLFF
v_gene: TRBV15; d_gene: -; abundance: -; j_gene: TRBJ2-5; CDR3nt: TGTGCCACCAGCAAGGGAGAGGAGACCCAGTACTTC; CDR3aa: CATSKGEETQYF
v_gene: TRBV6-1; d_gene: -; abundance: -; j_gene: TRBJ2-1; CDR3nt: TGTGCCAGCAGTCCCGCAGGGAAAGGCTCCTACAATGAGCAGTTCTTC; CDR3aa: CASSPAGKGSYNEQFF
v_gene: TRBV28; d_gene: -; abundance: once; j_gene: TRBJ2-7; CDR3nt: TGTGCCAGCAGGGCCCGGAGAGGCTACTACGAGCAGTACTTC; CDR3aa: CASRARRGYYEQYF
v_gene: TRBV6-2/TRBV6-3; d_gene: TRBD1; abundance: few; j_gene: TRBJ2-7; CDR3nt: TGTGCCAGCAGGACGGACAGGGGCAAGGGATACGAGCAGTACTTC; CDR3aa: CASRTDRGKGYEQYF
v_gene: TRBV29-1; d_gene: -; abundance: -; j_gene: TRBJ2-5; CDR3nt: TGCAGCGTTGCCGTCGGATCCCAAGAGACCCAGTACTTC; CDR3aa: CSVAVGSQETQYF
v_gene: TRBV20-1; d_gene: TRBD1; abundance: -; j_gene: TRBJ1-2; CDR3nt: TGCAGTGCTAGAGATGGGACAGGGGGGTATGGCTACACCTTC; CDR3aa: CSARDGTGGYGYTF
v_gene: TRBV7-9; d_gene: TRBD1; abundance: -; j_gene: TRBJ2-2; CDR3nt: TGTGCCATCCCACCGTCGGACAGGGTCACCGGGGAGCTGTTTTTT; CDR3aa: CAIPPSDRVTGELFF
v_gene: TRBV7-2; d_gene: TRBD1; abundance: -; j_gene: TRBJ1-5; CDR3nt: TGTGCCAGCAGCTACGGGACAGTTAGCAATCAGCCCCAGCATTTT; CDR3aa: CASSYGTVSNQPQHF
v_gene: TRBV12-3/TRBV12-4; d_gene: TRBD2; abundance: few; j_gene: TRBJ2-1; CDR3nt: TGTGCCAGCAGTTTTCGGAGCGGGGGCCTTACAGAGCAGTTCTTC; CDR3aa: CASSFRSGGLTEQFF
v_gene: TRBV12-3/TRBV12-4; d_gene: -; abundance: -; j_gene: TRBJ2-7; CDR3nt: TGTGCCAGCAGTCAACAAGGGCGGAACTACGAGCAGTACTTC; CDR3aa: CASSQQGRNYEQYF
v_gene: TRBV24-1; d_gene: -; abundance: -; j_gene: TRBJ2-5; CDR3nt: TGTGCCACCAGTGAGAATGGTAGTAGAGAGACCCAGTACTTC; CDR3aa: CATSENGSRETQYF
v_gene: TRBV7-2; d_gene: TRBD2; abundance: few; j_gene: TRBJ2-2; CDR3nt: TGTGCCAGCAGCTTAACCCTAGCGGGTACCGGGGAGCTGTTTTTT; CDR3aa: CASSLTLAGTGELFF
v_gene: TRBV27; d_gene: TRBD1; abundance: -; j_gene: TRBJ2-5; CDR3nt: TGTGCCAGCAGTTTATCCCCGACAGGGGGCCAAGAGACCCAGTACTTC; CDR3aa: CASSLSPTGGQETQYF
v_gene: TRBV12-3/TRBV12-4; d_gene: -; abundance: -; j_gene: TRBJ1-1; CDR3nt: TGTGCCAGCAGCCAGGAAAGGCAGGGATGGGCTTTCTTT; CDR3aa: CASSQERQGWAFF
v_gene: TRBV7-9; d_gene: TRBD2; abundance: few; j_gene: TRBJ2-1; CDR3nt: TGTGCCAGCAGCGACATAGCGGGGGGAGACTACAATGAGCAGTTCTTC; CDR3aa: CASSDIAGGDYNEQFF
v_gene: TRBV10-3; d_gene: -; abundance: -; j_gene: TRBJ2-7; CDR3nt: TGTGCCATCAGTGAGACTAGTTATGAGCAGTACTTC; CDR3aa: CAISETSYEQYF
v_gene: TRBV20-1; d_gene: TRBD1; abundance: many; j_gene: TRBJ2-1; CDR3nt: TGCAGTGCTAGGGGGAGAAGACAGGGTCGATCCTACAATGAGCAGTTCTTC; CDR3aa: CSARGRRQGRSYNEQFF
v_gene: TRBV11-2; d_gene: -; abundance: -; j_gene: TRBJ2-5; CDR3nt: TGTGCCAGCAGCTTCCAACCGGGACCCCAAGAGACCCAGTACTTC; CDR3aa: CASSFQPGPQETQYF
v_gene: TRBV6-2/TRBV6-3; d_gene: TRBD2; abundance: -; j_gene: TRBJ2-2; CDR3nt: TGTGCCAGCAGTGACTTAGCGGGAGCCGCGGGGACCGGGGAGCTGTTTTTT; CDR3aa: CASSDLAGAAGTGELFF
v_gene: TRBV7-9; d_gene: -; abundance: few; j_gene: TRBJ2-1; CDR3nt: TGTGCCAGCAGCCCGGGACTTGCGATCTACAATGAGCAGTTCTTC; CDR3aa: CASSPGLAIYNEQFF
v_gene: TRBV4-2; d_gene: -; abundance: -; j_gene: TRBJ2-5; CDR3nt: TGTGCCAGCAGCCCACGCCTATTGGACAGCCAAGAGACCCAGTACTTC; CDR3aa: CASSPRLLDSQETQYF
v_gene: TRBV9; d_gene: TRBD2; abundance: once; j_gene: TRBJ2-1; CDR3nt: TGTGCCAGCAGCGTTTCGGGACTAGCGGGGTACAATGAGCAGTTCTTC; CDR3aa: CASSVSGLAGYNEQFF
v_gene: TRBV9; d_gene: TRBD1; abundance: -; j_gene: TRBJ1-2; CDR3nt: TGTGCCAGCAGCGTAGCTAGGACAGGCTATGGCTACACCTTC; CDR3aa: CASSVARTGYGYTF
v_gene: TRBV6-1; d_gene: TRBD1; abundance: -; j_gene: TRBJ2-2; CDR3nt: TGTGCCAGCGATTCCAGGGGGCAGAACACCGGGGAGCTGTTTTTT; CDR3aa: CASDSRGQNTGELFF